The 26 T cell receptor beta chains listed next were all sequenced from one sample in a study of shared clonotypes between healthy human individuals. The repertoire was sequenced with immunoSEQ multiplex PCR; TCRdb's copy has only in-frame clones and lacks some. Altogether about 1.5 million clones are present, approximately 96% being singletons, with the ten largest covering 1% to 1.5%. Sequencing input: naive CD4+ T cells sorted from blood. Subset given: CD45RA+ positively selected. Source of these receptors: a man under 40 in good health.

This chain uses TRBV28 with TRBJ2-5, with D perhaps TRBD2 (6 bases). The germline V gene encodes CDR1 MDHEN and CDR2 SYDVKM. Trimming left V 4 bases short and J 4 bases short, with 13 bases between. The CDR3 has 14 residues. The CDR3 protein is CASSSPGLGETQYF. Written as DNA, the CDR3 is TGTGCCAGCAGTTCGCCGGGACTTGGAGAGACCCAGTACTTC.

The CDR3 DNA is TGCGCCAGCAGCCAAAGGACAGGTAAGATTCCAGCGGGTGAGCAGTTCTTC. It specifies CASSQRTGKIPAGEQFF. The chain employs TRBV4-3 and TRBJ2-1; tentative D call: TRBD1 (7 bases). Germline V gene sequence: CDR1 LGHNA, CDR2 YSLEER. Trimming removed 2 bases from V and 9 bases from J, with 23 bases in between. The CDR3 extends over 17 amino acids.

The chain is built from TRBV28 and TRBJ2-1, with 14 bases matching TRBD2. The CDR3 loop spans 15 amino acids. The V segment lost 11 bases and the J segment 6 bases; nucleotides outside the gene matches: 9. Germline assignment: CDR1 MDHEN and CDR2 SYDVKM. CDR3 amino acids: CAGGTSGGLGNEQFF. The CDR3, as DNA: TGTGCCGGGGGGACTAGCGGGGGACTTGGCAATGAGCAGTTCTTC.

V and J are TRBV7-9 and TRBJ2-1; TRBD2 matches at 11 bases. The CDR3 is 16 amino acids. The germline gives CDR1 SEHNR, CDR2 FQNEAQ (reference sequence). J was trimmed by 4 bases and V by 3 bases; bases with no gene match: 5. DNA for the CDR3: TGTGCCAGCAGCTTTACCGGGACTAGCGGTTACAATGAGCAGTTCTTC. It specifies CASSFTGTSGYNEQFF.

The rearrangement joins TRBV5-6 to TRBJ2-7; 9 bases are a match to TRBD1. Germline loops: CDR1 SGHDT, CDR2 YYEEEE. This CDR3 contains 15 residues. V trimming: 3 bases; J trimming: 5 bases; junction bases outside the gene matches: 9. The CDR3 DNA sequence: TGTGCCAGCAGCTACCTGACAGGGGGGTATGACGAGCAGTACTTC. It yields the protein CASSYLTGGYDEQYF.

The chain is built from TRBV27 and TRBJ2-5, with no clear D. The CDR3 contains 13 residues. V was shortened by 1 base and J by 7 bases, with 10 bases between the two germline ends. Germline CDR1 and CDR2: MNHEY and SMNVEV (reference sequence). The CDR3 DNA is TGTGCCAGCAGTTTATTTGGCCCTGGGACCCAGTACTTC. It codes for CASSLFGPGTQYF.

V gene TRBV2 combines with J gene TRBJ2-3; possibly TRBD2 for D (7 bases). Germline V gives CDR1 SNHLY, CDR2 FYNNEI. V was cut by 11 bases and J by 2 bases, with 29 bases left in between. CDR3 length: 18 residues. As DNA, the CDR3 is TGTGCCTCCTGGGGGGGCGGGAGACAGTCACCCCACACAGATACGCAGTATTTT. This encodes CASWGGGRQSPHTDTQYF.

The J gene is TRBJ2-7, the V gene TRBV27; 7 nucleotides match TRBD2. Losses at the gene ends were 3 bases for V and 1 base for J; bases not matched to a gene: 6. Germline values: CDR1 MNHEY, CDR2 SMNVEV (reference sequence). The CDR3 covers 15 residues. CDR3 residues: CASSFGGRPSYEQYF. The CDR3 DNA reads as TGTGCCAGCAGTTTCGGCGGGAGACCTTCCTACGAGCAGTACTTC.

V and J are TRBV7-3 and TRBJ2-1, with D maybe TRBD2 (5 bases). Germline V gives CDR1 SGHTA, CDR2 FQGTGA. This CDR3 contains 13 residues. V lost 3 bases, J lost 7 bases, and 10 bases lay in between. CDR3 sequence: CASSLDLANEQFF. As DNA, the CDR3 is TGTGCCAGCAGCTTGGACTTAGCTAATGAGCAGTTCTTC.

This clone showed up just once. This rearrangement joins TRBV6-1 to TRBJ2-7; tentative D call: TRBD2 (5 bases). This CDR3 is built from 11 residues. The V end lost 10 bases, the J end lost 5 bases, and 12 bases lay between the germline ends. Germline lookup yields CDR1 MNHNS and CDR2 SASEGT. The CDR3 here is CATDAGNEQYF. Here the CDR3 DNA reads TGTGCCACCGATGCGGGTAACGAGCAGTACTTC.

This chain uses TRBV18 with TRBJ1-1, with unresolved D. This CDR3 has 15 residues. V was trimmed by 3 bases and J by 0 bases, leaving 11 bases between them. Germline V gene data show CDR1 as KGHSH and CDR2 as LQKENI. The CDR3 DNA sequence: TGTGCCAGCTCACCTAACAAAGGGTTGAACACTGAAGCTTTCTTT. Its protein product is CASSPNKGLNTEAFF.

The chain is built from TRBV14 and TRBJ2-3; TRBD1 aligns across 7 bases. Germline V gives CDR1 SGHDN, CDR2 FVKESK. The CDR3 runs 16 residues. J gave up 2 bases and V 0 bases, and 5 bases lay outside the gene matches. The chain's CDR3 is CASSQEWTGTTDTQYF. CDR3 DNA: TGTGCCAGCAGCCAAGAATGGACAGGAACCACAGATACGCAGTATTTT.

The V gene is TRBV27, the J gene TRBJ2-7; 8 nucleotides line up with TRBD2. Trimming took 2 bases from V and 3 from J; bases not matched to a gene: 6. The CDR3 runs 15 residues. The germline V gene has CDR1 MNHEY and CDR2 SMNVEV (reference sequence). Here the CDR3 reads CASSLRLGTSYEQYF. The CDR3 DNA sequence: TGTGCCAGCAGTTTACGACTCGGGACTAGCTACGAGCAGTACTTC.

The V and J genes are TRBV18 and TRBJ2-1; 13 bases align to TRBD2. V gave up 3 bases and J gave up 1 base; unmatched junction bases: 6. This CDR3 is built from 18 residues. Germline-derived CDR1 and CDR2 are KGHSH and LQKENI. CDR3 nucleotide sequence: TGTGCCAGCTCACCTAGACTAGCGGGAGGCCTTTCCTACAATGAGCAGTTCTTC. Its translation is CASSPRLAGGLSYNEQFF.

V and J are TRBV7-9 and TRBJ1-3; D is unresolved. This CDR3 comprises 13 residues. Deletions cut 5 bases from V and 0 bases from J, with 5 bases between. Germline loops: CDR1 SEHNR, CDR2 FQNEAQ (reference sequence). CDR3 sequence: CASSPSSGNTIYF. CDR3 in DNA: TGTGCCAGCAGCCCGTCCTCTGGAAACACCATATATTTT.

As regards this clone: Additional DNA sequences in this sample encode the identical CDR3. This chain uses TRBV5-1 with TRBJ2-1; D not certain. V was pared by 2 bases and J by 0 bases, with 9 bases between. The germline CDR1 and CDR2 sequences are SGHRS and YFSETQ. This CDR3 is built from 15 residues. CDR3 nucleotides: TGCGCCAGCAGCTTAGACGGTAGCTCCTACAATGAGCAGTTCTTC. It codes for CASSLDGSSYNEQFF.

This clone was seen once. This chain links TRBV19 with TRBJ2-1; D not resolved. Deletions cut 3 bases from V and 10 bases from J, with 19 bases between. In germline, CDR1 is LNHDA, CDR2 SQIVND (reference sequence). The CDR3 consists of 15 residues. The CDR3 DNA follows: TGTGCCAGTAGTATGAGTAGGGCAGGTCAGAGGGAGCAGTTCTTC. Translated, it gives CASSMSRAGQREQFF.

This chain connects TRBV9 to TRBJ1-4; the match to TRBD1 covers 7 bases. The V gene end was trimmed by 0 bases and the J gene end by 8 bases; junction bases not matched to a gene: 7. This CDR3 has 15 amino acids. The germline CDR1 and CDR2 sequences are SGDLS and YYNGEE. The CDR3 is CASSVAGTGEEKLFF. The CDR3, as DNA: TGTGCCAGCAGCGTAGCGGGCACAGGGGAAGAAAAACTGTTTTTT.

The V gene is TRBV2, the J gene TRBJ2-1, with a tentative D call TRBD2 (6 bases). The CDR3 contains 12 residues. Between the trimmed V and J ends, which lost 7 bases and 10 bases, there was a span of 14 bases. Germline V gene lookup returns CDR1 SNHLY and CDR2 FYNNEI. The CDR3 is CASKSLGGEQFF. The CDR3 bases are TGTGCCAGCAAGTCTTTAGGAGGGGAGCAGTTCTTC.

The chain couples TRBV19 to TRBJ2-7; 9 positions agree with TRBD2. V shed 1 base and J 3 bases; nucleotides not matched to a gene: 4. CDR1 is LNHDA, CDR2 SQIVND, per germline (reference sequence). This CDR3 region has 15 residues. The CDR3 DNA is TGTGCCAGTAGTATAGTTAGCGGGAGCCACTACGAGCAGTACTTC. It yields the protein CASSIVSGSHYEQYF.

Here the CDR3 reads CASSPVRGTSSFGEQYF. DNA of the CDR3: TGTGCCAGCAGTCCCGTCCGGGGGACTAGCTCCTTCGGCGAGCAGTACTTC. V is TRBV27 and J is TRBJ2-7; 9 bases match TRBD2. J gave up 6 bases and V 5 bases, and 17 bases lay outside the gene matches. The CDR3 loop spans 17 amino acids. Germline V CDR1 and CDR2: MNHEY, SMNVEV (reference sequence).

The chain uses TRBV4-3 and TRBJ2-1; 8 positions match TRBD2. CDR1 is LGHNA, CDR2 YSLEER, per germline. This CDR3 contains 17 residues. With V trimmed by 0 bases and J by 8 bases, 12 bases remained unmatched. The CDR3 sequence is CASSQELSGLVGDEQFF. CDR3 bases: TGCGCCAGCAGCCAAGAACTTTCGGGACTAGTCGGGGATGAGCAGTTCTTC.

CDR3 amino acids: CASSLPQNTEAFF. Written as DNA, the CDR3 is TGTGCCAGCAGTTTACCACAGAACACTGAAGCTTTCTTT. This chain joins TRBV28 and TRBJ1-1; D is undetermined. Germline values: CDR1 MDHEN, CDR2 SYDVKM. CDR3 size: 13 residues. V shed 2 bases and J shed 1 base, with 5 bases lying between them. Full variable domain (missing parts from reference TRBV28 and TRBJ1-1): DVKVTQSSRYLVKRTGEKVFLECVQDMDHENMFWYRQDPGLGLRLIYFSYDVKMKEKGDIPEGYSVSREKKERFSLILESASTNQTSMYLCASSLPQNTEAFFGQGTRLTVV.

The chain combines TRBV7-9 with TRBJ2-3; TRBD2 matches at 8 bases. CDR1 SEHNR and CDR2 FQNEAQ come from the germline V gene (reference sequence). Trimming took 0 bases from V and 2 from J; bases not matched to a gene: 1. The CDR3 loop spans 15 amino acids. CDR3 amino acids: CASSLAAGDTDTQYF. In DNA form, the CDR3 reads TGTGCCAGCAGCTTAGCAGCGGGAGACACAGATACGCAGTATTTT.

The chain combines TRBV6-1 with TRBJ1-1; 7 bases fit TRBD1. The CDR3 is 14 amino acids. V lost 6 bases, J lost 9 bases, and 13 bases stayed unmatched. CDR1 and CDR2 from the germline V gene are MNHNS and SASEGT. The CDR3 region is CASSPGQKGSKAFF. The CDR3 coding sequence is TGTGCCAGCAGCCCGGGACAGAAGGGATCAAAAGCTTTCTTT.

In nucleotides, the CDR3 is TGTGCCACCAACCGGGCAGGCTCTGGGGCCAACGTCCTGACTTTC. Protein product: CATNRAGSGANVLTF. The chain joins TRBV15 to TRBJ2-6; no firm D call. The germline V gene has CDR1 LNHNV and CDR2 YYDKDF (reference sequence). V lost 7 bases and J 0 bases, leaving 10 bases between the germline ends. The CDR3 runs 15 residues.